This TCR beta chain was sequenced for a study of blood T cell repertoires in COVID-19. Germline V gene data show CDR1 as MDHEN and CDR2 as SYDVKM. The J segment lost 4 bases and the V segment lost 2 bases, leaving 5 bases of the junction unmatched. The length of the CDR3 is 15 residues. Everyone who took part was about 18 to 89 years old, and they came from over 20 US areas. In the authors' workflow: The authors estimated nucleated cell counts from reference gene primer amplification. TCRdb's copy holds only in-frame clones and misses some; the assay was immunoSEQ multiplex PCR. Clone size and V and J calls were adopted from that table, with D and trimming inferred from the DNA. This sample yields around 320,000 clones, of which around 87% are seen a single time; 3.5% to 4.5% belongs to the top ten.

The chain is built from TRBV28 and TRBJ1-3; TRBD1 matches 7 bases. The clonotype originates from a young woman with acute COVID-19. What was sequenced was PBMCs or T cells enriched from blood (not recorded which). CDR3: CASSLSQGVGNTIYF. In DNA form, the CDR3 reads TGTGCCAGCAGTTTAAGCCAGGGGGTAGGAAACACCATATATTTT. Full variable domain (missing parts from reference TRBV28 and TRBJ1-3): DVKVTQSSRYLVKRTGEKVFLECVQDMDHENMFWYRQDPGLGLRLIYFSYDVKMKEKGDIPEGYSVSREKKERFSLILESASTNQTSMYLCASSLSQGVGNTIYFGEGSWLTVV.